These 17 T cell receptor beta chains were all obtained from the same sample, sequenced in a study of T cells in Graves' hyperthyroidism and ophthalmopathy. Amplification of TCR beta CDR3 regions used RNA as the template. The study used the HTBI primer set for a first-round RT-PCR of the TCR CDR3. TCRdb reprocessed the multiplex PCR reads with MiXCR, giving one entry per CDR3 protein. The sample contains more than 450,000 distinct CDR3 sequences, about 20% of which appear only once. Sequencing was done on a sample of blood. These receptor sequences come from a man between 35 and 55 years old with Graves' ophthalmopathy.

V usage is TRBV6-2 or TRBV6-3 and J usage is TRBJ1-2; D is possibly TRBD1 (6 bases). V was pared by 6 bases and J by 4 bases, with 15 bases between. In germline, CDR1 is MNHEY, CDR2 SVGEGT. The CDR3 runs to 14 residues. CDR3 sequence: CASRRAGDGYGYTF. The DNA for the CDR3 is TGTGCCAGCAGAAGGGCAGGGGATGGCTATGGCTACACCTTC.

This clonotype has a handful of counts. The genes are TRBV24-1 and TRBJ1-2; D unclear. V was trimmed by 1 base and J by 4 bases, leaving 3 bases between them. Germline V lookup: CDR1 KGHDR, CDR2 SFDVKD. CDR3 length: 12 residues. The CDR3 here is CATSDFRYGYTF. The DNA for the CDR3 is TGTGCCACCAGTGATTTCCGCTATGGCTACACCTTC.

The J gene is TRBJ1-3, the V gene TRBV30; D is possibly TRBD1 (5 bases). Germline values: CDR1 GTSNPN, CDR2 SVGIG (reference sequence). With 4 bases removed from V and 0 bases from J, the gap between germline ends came to 10 bases. This CDR3 has 14 residues. The CDR3 DNA follows: TGTGCCTGGAAGGACACCTCCTCTGGAAACACCATATATTTT. Residues: CAWKDTSSGNTIYF.

Worth noting for this clonotype: Being one base from a much bigger clone, this may be a read error. This chain connects TRBV3-1 to TRBJ2-7; D not certain. The CDR3 has 12 amino acids. Germline V gene lookup returns CDR1 LGHDT and CDR2 YNNKEL (reference sequence). This chain's CDR3 is CASSQISGERYF. The DNA for the CDR3 is TGTGCCAGCAGCCAGATCTCGGGCGAGCGGTACTTC.

The chain employs TRBV27 and TRBJ2-5, with no clear D. This CDR3 region has 14 residues. The ends were cut back, 0 bases at V and 5 bases at J, with 10 bases in the middle. Germline values: CDR1 MNHEY, CDR2 SMNVEV (reference sequence). The CDR3 DNA follows: TGTGCCAGCAGTTTATCAACCGGGTGGGAGACCCAGTACTTC. Translation: CASSLSTGWETQYF.

With regard to this clonotype: One base away lies a much larger clone, so this may be a sequencing read error. The chain has TRBV20-1 and TRBJ2-5; D uncertain. Trimming left V 3 bases short and J 5 bases short, with 7 bases between. This CDR3 is built from 11 residues. Germline V gives CDR1 DFQATT, CDR2 SNEGSKA (reference sequence). Here the CDR3 reads CSASWFETQYF. CDR3 nucleotides: TGCAGTGCTAGTTGGTTCGAGACCCAGTACTTC.

The chain is built from TRBV30 and TRBJ2-7; no clear D. The CDR3 consists of 15 residues. Germline V gene sequence: CDR1 GTSNPN, CDR2 SVGIG (reference sequence). V lost 5 bases and J lost 0, with 17 bases in between. The CDR3 sequence: CAWDLTGSYSYEQYF. Here the CDR3 DNA reads TGTGCCTGGGACTTAACCGGGTCCTACTCCTACGAGCAGTACTTC.

This clonotype was recorded at least ten times. This rearrangement joins TRBV5-1 to TRBJ1-4; D is possibly TRBD1 (6 bases). The CDR3 sequence is 14 residues long. V was pared by 4 bases and J by 4 bases, with 11 bases between. Per germline, CDR1 SGHRS and CDR2 YFSETQ. CDR3 coding DNA: TGCGCCAGCAGCCTCGGACAGTATAATGAAAAACTGTTTTTT. Translation gives CASSLGQYNEKLFF.

Many counts were recorded for this clonotype. The chain has TRBV28 and TRBJ2-7; D not certain. Trimming stripped 8 bases from V and 4 bases from J, with 15 bases between. Germline V gene sequence: CDR1 MDHEN, CDR2 SYDVKM. There are 13 residues in the CDR3. The CDR3 protein is CASLTGGGYEQYF. DNA of the CDR3: TGTGCCAGCCTCACGGGTGGTGGATACGAGCAGTACTTC.

There are a few counts of this clonotype. This chain joins TRBV12-3 or TRBV12-4 and TRBJ1-1; D gene unclear. Trimming stripped 3 bases from V and 10 bases from J, with 15 bases between. The CDR3 loop spans 13 amino acids. The CDR3 region is CASSFRQEVGAFF. Here the CDR3 DNA reads TGTGCCAGCAGTTTTAGACAAGAAGTGGGAGCTTTCTTT.

A few counts support this clonotype. A much larger clone differs by one base, so this may be a read error. The chain has TRBV28 and TRBJ2-7, with D perhaps TRBD2 (5 bases). The germline V and J ends were trimmed by 8 bases and 1 base, with 12 bases remaining between them. The CDR3 runs to 13 residues. Germline CDR1 MDHEN, CDR2 SYDVKM. The CDR3, as DNA: TGTGCCAGCGGTTCCCGGGGTTCCTACGAGCAGTACTTC. Amino acids: CASGSRGSYEQYF.

In its sample, this clonotype was seen many times. The chain recombines TRBV3-1 with TRBJ2-5; D is ambiguous. V lost 10 bases to trimming and J lost 4 bases, with 19 bases between them. Per germline, CDR1 LGHDT and CDR2 YNNKEL (reference sequence). This CDR3 has 14 amino acids. The CDR3 sequence: CAIPERTISETQYF. The CDR3 DNA follows: TGTGCCATCCCCGAGAGAACAATTTCAGAGACCCAGTACTTC.

This clonotype was picked up many times. The V and J genes are TRBV30 and TRBJ1-5; possibly TRBD1 for D (6 bases). There are 14 residues in the CDR3. The germline V gene has CDR1 GTSNPN and CDR2 SVGIG (reference sequence). Trimming shortened V by 1 base and J by 3 bases, and 10 bases separated the two germline ends. For the CDR3, the DNA is TGTGCCTGGAGTGAATGGACAGACAATCAGCCCCAGCATTTT. It encodes CAWSEWTDNQPQHF.

The table lists this clonotype with many counts. The chain carries TRBV15 and TRBJ1-2, with D unresolved. CDR1 and CDR2 (germline): LNHNV, YYDKDF (reference sequence). CDR3 length equals 15 residues. Trimming removed 0 bases at V and 4 bases at J, with 12 bases between. In nucleotides, the CDR3 is TGTGCCACCAGCAGAGATCTGGTAGGCAGCTATGGCTACACCTTC. Residues: CATSRDLVGSYGYTF.

This clonotype was detected ten times or more. The chain combines TRBV18 with TRBJ2-7; 13 bases map to TRBD2. Germline CDR1 reads KGHSH; CDR2 reads LQKENI. Germline trimming cut 3 bases from V and 4 bases from J; bases unmatched to any gene: 12. This CDR3 region has 18 residues. Here the CDR3 reads CASSPLPFGLAGDYEQYF. CDR3 bases: TGTGCCAGCTCACCTCTTCCATTTGGACTAGCGGGAGATTACGAGCAGTACTTC.

The chain recombines TRBV20-1 with TRBJ2-1; 8 bases are shared with TRBD2. The CDR3 is 14 amino acids. CDR1 DFQATT and CDR2 SNEGSKA come from the germline V gene (reference sequence). V shed 5 bases and J 3 bases; nucleotides not matched to a gene: 6. CDR3 residues: CSAWLAGVYNEQFF. The CDR3 coding sequence is TGCAGTGCTTGGCTAGCGGGCGTCTACAATGAGCAGTTCTTC.

The gene calls are TRBV11-2 and TRBJ2-3; 8 bases align to TRBD2. The V gene end was trimmed by 8 bases and the J gene end by 10 bases; junction bases not matched to a gene: 20. CDR3 length: 16 residues. Looked up from germline, CDR1 is SGHAT and CDR2 is FQNNGV. The CDR3 coding sequence is TGTGCCAGCGGATACCCCCCTACCGGGACTAGGGGGGCGCAGTATTTT. Its translation is CASGYPPTGTRGAQYF.